This TCR beta chain appears in the sequencing data of a study of human T cells and chemical hapten exposure. Time point denoted: pre-sensitization, week 0. Noted treatment: therapeutic diphenylcyclopropenone sensitization with weekly scalp DPC. Alopecia patients between 18 and 70 years old and suitable for DPC were used as donors. It was unfractionated whole blood from which total RNA was extracted. Germline lookup yields CDR1 SGHRS and CDR2 YFSETQ. The CDR3 runs 14 residues. With 3 bases clipped from V and 8 bases from J, the junction kept 6 bases outside the gene matches. During construction of the library, unique molecular identifiers were attached to individual cDNA molecules for quantitative, reproducible TCR counting. One entry per CDR3 protein, called by TCRdb with MiXCR from the RACE reads. Of more than 150,000 distinct CDR3 sequences in the sample, around 30% were seen once. On this clonotype: The antigen is undetermined.

Findings of the study overall: Compared with pre-sensitization or healthy control sets, expanded TCRs clustered more.

This chain links TRBV5-1 with TRBJ2-2; 8 nucleotides line up with TRBD1. The TCR sequence derives from a woman aged 25-40 years with alopecia areata. Some clones in this sample may be carry-over from other donors' samples. The sequences come from whole blood, collected in connection with sensitization to the hapten diphenylcyclopropenone (DPC). The CDR3 sequence: CASSSGQGRGELFF. For the CDR3, the DNA is TGCGCCAGCAGCTCCGGACAGGGCAGAGGGGAGCTGTTTTTT.